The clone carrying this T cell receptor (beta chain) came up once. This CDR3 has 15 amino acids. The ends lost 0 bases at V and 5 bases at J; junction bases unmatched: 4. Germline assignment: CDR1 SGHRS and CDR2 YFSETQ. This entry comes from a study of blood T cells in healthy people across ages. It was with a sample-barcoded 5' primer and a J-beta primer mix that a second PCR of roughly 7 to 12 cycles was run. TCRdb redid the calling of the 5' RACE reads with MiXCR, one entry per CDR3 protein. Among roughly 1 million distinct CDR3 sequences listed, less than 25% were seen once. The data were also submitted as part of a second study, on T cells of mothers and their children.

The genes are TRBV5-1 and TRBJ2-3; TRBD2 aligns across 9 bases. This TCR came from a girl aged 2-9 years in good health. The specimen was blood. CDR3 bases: TGCGCCAGCAGCTTGGGGACTAGCGATATAGATACGCAGTATTTT. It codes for CASSLGTSDIDTQYF. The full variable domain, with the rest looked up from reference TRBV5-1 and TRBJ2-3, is KAGVTQTPRYLIKTRGQQVTLSCSPISGHRSVSWYQQTPGQGLQFLFEYFSETQRNKGNFPGRFSGRQFSNSRSEMNVSTLELGDSALYLCASSLGTSDIDTQYFGPGTRLTVL.